This TCR beta chain was sequenced for a study of cytomegalovirus exposure and HLA in healthy donors. Study-wide results and caveats: Some public TCRs appeared in many individuals, while most sequences were rare. Reports described diagnosis of cytomegalovirus status by the classifier as highly specific and sensitive.

The approximately 120-subject validation cohort, separate from the roughly 700-subject first cohort, included the donors. Per the germline V gene, CDR1 is MNHEY and CDR2 is SMNVEV (reference sequence). V lost 0 bases to trimming and J lost 4 bases, with 10 bases between them. CDR3 size: 15 residues. Only in-frame clones appear in the TCRdb table, and some are missing; sequencing was by immunoSEQ multiplex PCR. The repertoire holds 190,000 or so clones, with roughly four fifths as singletons. On this clone itself: Its specificity is unknown.

The receptor was isolated from a woman in her late teens or twenties in good health and CMV-seropositive. The chain carries TRBV27 and TRBJ1-5; D call uncertain. Material: PBMCs. The CDR3 DNA reads TGTGCCAGCAGTTTATCATTCGGGTCAAATCAGCCCCAGCATTTT. Residues: CASSLSFGSNQPQHF.